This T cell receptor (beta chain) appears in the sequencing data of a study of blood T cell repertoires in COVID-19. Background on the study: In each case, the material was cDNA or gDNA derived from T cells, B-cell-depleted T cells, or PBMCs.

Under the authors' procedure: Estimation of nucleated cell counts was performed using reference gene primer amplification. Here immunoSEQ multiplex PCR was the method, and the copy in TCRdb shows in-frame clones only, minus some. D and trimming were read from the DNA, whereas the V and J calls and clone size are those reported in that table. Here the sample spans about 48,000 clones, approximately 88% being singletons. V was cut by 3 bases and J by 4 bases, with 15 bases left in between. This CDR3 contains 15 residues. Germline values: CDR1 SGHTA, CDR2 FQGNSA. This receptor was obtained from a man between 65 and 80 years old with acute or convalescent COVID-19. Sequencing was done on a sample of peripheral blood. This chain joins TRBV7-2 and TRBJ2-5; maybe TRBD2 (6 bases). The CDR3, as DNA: TGTGCCAGCAGCTTGACGTCGGTGGGGGGAGAGACCCAGTACTTC. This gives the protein CASSLTSVGGETQYF.